Listed below are T cell receptor beta chains from one sample, sequenced in a study of a mutant IDH1 vaccine in newly diagnosed glioma. Clones were sequenced by immunoSEQ multiplex PCR, and TCRdb holds only the in-frame ones, with some missing. The sample lists around 67,000 clones; more than 70% were seen once. The sample in question was peripheral blood mononuclear cells (PBMCs), obtained from a glioma patient treated with radiotherapy, temozolomide or both. These receptors were collected from a woman between 18 and 29 years old with glioma. Some clones in this sample may be carry-over from other donors' samples. CDR3s include the opening cysteine and the closing phenylalanine or tryptophan. The order of the fields is D gene, clone size, V gene, J gene, CDR3 protein, CDR3 DNA. D genes are given only for firm matches. Clone size is given for some rows only: seen once, a few or many times, or a class if the clone is expanded.

TRBD1	.	TRBV25-1	TRBJ1-1	CASTAQAGGLTEAFF	TGTGCCAGCACCGCCCAAGCAGGGGGTCTGACTGAAGCTTTCTTT
.	.	TRBV19	TRBJ2-3	CASSIIGDTQYF	TGTGCCAGTAGTATCATCGGAGATACGCAGTATTTT
.	once	TRBV10-2	TRBJ2-7	CASSESGALYEQYF	TGCGCCAGCAGTGAGTCGGGGGCCCTCTACGAGCAGTACTTC
TRBD2	.	TRBV11-3	TRBJ2-7	CASSLREIYF	TGTGCCAGCAGCTTGCGGGAGATATACTTC
TRBD2	.	TRBV7-9	TRBJ2-2	CASSPGGAGARHSGELFF	TGTGCCAGCAGCCCCGGCGGAGCGGGAGCCCGACACTCAGGGGAGCTGTTTTTT
TRBD2	.	TRBV5-1	TRBJ2-5	CASTLAGAQTQYF	TGCGCCAGCACCCTAGCGGGGGCCCAGACCCAGTACTTC
TRBD1	.	TRBV7-6	TRBJ1-1	CASTKGGVRGDTEAFF	TGTGCCAGCACTAAAGGGGGGGTCAGGGGGGACACTGAAGCTTTCTTT
.	.	TRBV5-1	TRBJ1-1	CASSSSGLEAFF	TGCGCCAGCAGCTCCTCGGGGCTTGAAGCTTTCTTT
.	few	TRBV4-1	TRBJ1-3	CASSQDSSGFRPGNTIYF	TGCGCCAGCAGCCAAGATTCGTCAGGGTTTAGGCCTGGAAACACCATATATTTT
TRBD1	once	TRBV4-2	TRBJ1-4	CASSRYRGPGSTNEKLFF	TGTGCCAGCAGCCGATACAGGGGGCCGGGGTCAACTAATGAAAAACTGTTTTTT
TRBD2	.	TRBV5-1	TRBJ2-3	CASSPRLAGVLTDTQYF	TGCGCCAGCAGCCCCCGTCTGGCGGGAGTTCTAACAGATACGCAGTATTTT
.	.	TRBV6-6	TRBJ1-2	CASSYPYGGEDYGYTF	TGTGCCAGCAGTTATCCTTATGGAGGGGAGGACTACGGCTACACCTTC
.	.	TRBV30	TRBJ2-7	CAWSVPPGYEQYF	TGTGCCTGGAGTGTACCTCCAGGATACGAGCAGTACTTC
.	once	TRBV6-6	TRBJ2-3	CASSPSTDTDTQYF	TGTGCCAGCAGTCCTTCGACGGACACAGATACGCAGTATTTT
.	.	TRBV2	TRBJ1-5	CASSRDIQQPQHF	TGTGCTAGCAGCCGGGATATACAACAGCCCCAGCATTTT
.	few	TRBV30	TRBJ1-1	CAWSVSPTNTEAFF	TGTGCCTGGAGTGTTAGCCCGACTAACACTGAAGCTTTCTTT
.	.	TRBV6-5	TRBJ2-1	CASSYGREYNEQFF	TGTGCCAGCAGTTACGGCCGGGAGTACAATGAGCAGTTCTTC
.	few	TRBV6-6	TRBJ2-7	CASRREGIYEQYF	TGTGCCAGCAGGAGAGAAGGGATATACGAGCAGTACTTC
TRBD1	.	TRBV6-5	TRBJ2-1	CASSYRDSSYNEQFF	TGTGCCAGCAGTTACCGGGACAGCTCCTACAATGAGCAGTTCTTC
.	.	TRBV6-5	TRBJ2-2	CASSYNRGNTGELFF	TGTGCCAGCAGTTACAACCGCGGGAACACCGGGGAGCTGTTTTTT
TRBD1	.	TRBV30	TRBJ2-7	CAGEPEGAPYEQYF	TGTGCCGGGGAACCCGAGGGGGCTCCCTACGAGCAGTACTTC
TRBD1	.	TRBV5-1	TRBJ2-7	CASSPRTGPPAYEQYF	TGCGCCAGCAGTCCAAGGACAGGGCCGCCCGCCTACGAGCAGTACTTC
TRBD1	.	TRBV7-8	TRBJ1-4	CASSPLGTGTTNEKLFF	TGTGCCAGCAGCCCCTTGGGGACAGGGACAACTAATGAAAAACTGTTTTTT
.	few	TRBV5-1	TRBJ2-2	CASSLAVGGELFF	TGCGCCAGCAGCTTGGCCGTAGGCGGGGAGCTGTTTTTT
TRBD1	.	TRBV19	TRBJ1-1	CASSIRQGGTEAFF	TGTGCCAGTAGTATCAGACAGGGCGGCACTGAAGCTTTCTTT
TRBD2	.	TRBV27	TRBJ2-7	CASSPGTSIYEQYF	TGTGCCAGCAGCCCTGGGACTAGCATCTACGAGCAGTACTTC
.	.	TRBV5-1	TRBJ1-1	CASSPRGENTEAFF	TGCGCCAGCAGCCCTCGGGGGGAGAACACTGAAGCTTTCTTT
TRBD2	.	TRBV6-1	TRBJ2-7	CASTPGLAVYEQYF	TGTGCCAGCACCCCGGGACTAGCGGTTTACGAGCAGTACTTC
.	.	TRBV30	TRBJ2-7	CAWSVERTVSDYEQYF	TGTGCCTGGAGTGTAGAACGGACGGTCTCGGACTACGAGCAGTACTTC
TRBD1	.	TRBV27	TRBJ1-6	CASSLNRGDSPLHF	TGTGCCAGCAGTTTGAACAGGGGGGACTCACCCCTCCACTTT
.	.	TRBV6-5	TRBJ1-2	CASSLGGDGYTF	TGTGCCAGCAGTCTGGGGGGGGATGGCTACACCTTC
.	few	TRBV2	TRBJ1-1	CASKPGPGPGTEAFF	TGTGCCTCCAAACCGGGGCCAGGTCCGGGAACTGAAGCTTTCTTT
TRBD2	.	TRBV5-1	TRBJ2-1	CASSPRSSGDEQFF	TGCGCCAGCAGCCCCCGAAGTAGCGGGGATGAGCAGTTCTTC
.	.	TRBV6-4	TRBJ1-2	CASRGTDYGYTF	TGTGCCAGTCGAGGGACTGACTATGGCTACACCTTC
TRBD1	.	TRBV6-5	TRBJ1-2	CASSYDDRAAGYTF	TGTGCCAGCAGTTACGACGACAGGGCTGCTGGCTACACCTTC
.	.	TRBV10-2	TRBJ2-3	CASSEVRGGGSDTQYF	TGCGCCAGCAGTGAGGTCCGAGGAGGGGGGTCAGATACGCAGTATTTT
TRBD1	.	TRBV6-6	TRBJ1-4	CASSFRTGNPGKLFF	TGTGCCAGCAGTTTCCGGACAGGCAACCCAGGAAAACTGTTTTTT
.	.	TRBV7-6	TRBJ1-1	CASAPNTEAFF	TGTGCCAGCGCACCGAACACTGAAGCTTTCTTT
.	.	TRBV5-4	TRBJ1-3	CASTPGVAGINSGNTIYF	TGTGCCAGCACCCCGGGGGTGGCAGGGATCAACTCTGGAAACACCATATATTTT
TRBD2	.	TRBV13	TRBJ2-1	CASSLRGEVINEQFF	TGTGCCAGCAGCTTACGGGGGGAGGTTATCAATGAGCAGTTCTTC
.	.	TRBV6-1	TRBJ2-7	CASSEGLTYEQYF	TGTGCCAGCAGTGAAGGACTTACCTACGAGCAGTACTTC
TRBD1	.	TRBV7-2	TRBJ1-1	CASSLRSGQGAFTEAFF	TGTGCCAGCAGCTTAAGGTCAGGACAGGGGGCTTTCACTGAAGCTTTCTTT
.	.	TRBV5-6	TRBJ1-4	CASSLDSNEKLFF	TGTGCCAGCAGCTTGGACAGTAATGAAAAACTGTTTTTT
TRBD1	.	TRBV13	TRBJ1-1	CASSSPGQGSLSTEAFF	TGTGCCAGCAGCTCCCCGGGACAGGGTTCACTGAGCACTGAAGCTTTCTTT
.	.	TRBV7-2	TRBJ1-1	CASSRRGTNTEAFF	TGTGCCAGCAGCCGCAGGGGCACGAACACTGAAGCTTTCTTT
.	.	TRBV7-8	TRBJ1-1	CASRNLAALRNTEAFF	TGTGCCAGCAGGAATCTTGCGGCCCTTAGGAACACTGAAGCTTTCTTT
TRBD1	.	TRBV7-8	TRBJ1-1	CASSPGQAVWMNTEAFF	TGTGCCAGCAGCCCGGGACAGGCGGTTTGGATGAACACTGAAGCTTTCTTT
.	.	TRBV29-1	TRBJ1-1	CSVTAGNTEAFF	TGCAGCGTTACTGCAGGGAACACTGAAGCTTTCTTT
TRBD1	.	TRBV6-1	TRBJ1-2	CASSELDRGYGYTF	TGTGCCAGCAGCGAGCTTGACAGGGGCTATGGCTACACCTTC
.	.	TRBV5-6	TRBJ2-3	CASWWKGTNTDTQYF	TGTGCCAGCTGGTGGAAAGGGACAAACACAGATACGCAGTATTTT
TRBD1	.	TRBV30	TRBJ1-5	CAWWTGVEDSNQPQHF	TGTGCCTGGTGGACAGGGGTCGAGGATAGCAATCAGCCCCAGCATTTT
.	.	TRBV6-5	TRBJ1-1	CASQVNTEAFF	TGTGCCAGTCAGGTGAACACTGAAGCTTTCTTT
.	once	TRBV14	TRBJ2-6	CASSPSLGRTAGANVLTF	TGTGCCAGCAGCCCCTCTCTCGGGCGGACCGCCGGGGCCAACGTCCTGACTTTC